Shown below are 19 T cell receptor beta chains from a single sample sequenced in a study of T cells after somatic rescue of genetic block. TCRdb's copy holds only in-frame clones and misses some; the assay was immunoSEQ multiplex PCR. The sample carries over 8,000 clones, 80% recorded once. The sequencing input was peripheral blood mononuclear cells (PBMCs). These receptors originate from a boy aged 5-17 years.

The rearrangement joins TRBV25-1 to TRBJ1-2, with D perhaps matching TRBD1 (6 bases). The germline V and J ends were trimmed by 9 bases and 5 bases, with 13 bases remaining between them. Germline lookup yields CDR1 MGHDK and CDR2 SYGVNS. This CDR3 has 12 amino acids. CDR3 loop: CASTEGGYGYTF. The CDR3 region has the DNA TGTGCCAGTACCGAGGGGGGATATGGCTACACCTTC.

The chain carries TRBV19 and TRBJ1-6; TRBD1 is a possible D gene (6 bases). Germline CDR1 and CDR2: LNHDA and SQIVND (reference sequence). CDR3 length: 15 residues. V lost 6 bases to trimming and J lost 0 bases, with 9 bases between them. CDR3 nucleotides: TGTGCCAGTAGCCAGGGGCGCTCCTATAATTCACCCCTCCACTTT. Amino acid sequence: CASSQGRSYNSPLHF.

V and J are TRBV28 and TRBJ2-3, with 10 bases aligning to TRBD2. This CDR3 spans 15 amino acids. Germline CDR1 reads MDHEN; CDR2 reads SYDVKM. The ends lost 7 bases at V and 2 bases at J; junction bases unmatched: 6. CDR3 loop: CASTQGTSVTDTQYF. The CDR3 nucleotides are TGTGCCAGCACCCAAGGGACTAGCGTCACAGATACGCAGTATTTT. Full variable domain (rest looked up from reference TRBV28 and TRBJ2-3): DVKVTQSSRYLVKRTGEKVFLECVQDMDHENMFWYRQDPGLGLRLIYFSYDVKMKEKGDIPEGYSVSREKKERFSLILESASTNQTSMYLCASTQGTSVTDTQYFGPGTRLTVL.

The chain has TRBV11-2 and TRBJ2-7; D is unclear. Trimming pared 1 base from V and 3 bases from J, leaving 13 bases between. The CDR3 contains 15 residues. Germline loops: CDR1 SGHAT, CDR2 FQNNGV. Written as DNA, the CDR3 is TGTGCCAGCAGCTTAGTAGTTTGGGGAATCTACGAGCAGTACTTC. It translates to CASSLVVWGIYEQYF.

The J gene is TRBJ2-5, the V gene TRBV5-6, with a tentative D call TRBD1 (6 bases). Germline V gene lookup returns CDR1 SGHDT and CDR2 YYEEEE. V lost 4 bases and J lost 5, with 18 bases in between. The CDR3 has 15 amino acids. The chain's CDR3 is CASSPGWPQGETQYF. The CDR3, as DNA: TGTGCCAGCAGCCCAGGCTGGCCTCAGGGGGAGACCCAGTACTTC.

The V and J genes are TRBV27 and TRBJ2-3, with 9 bases matching TRBD2. The CDR3 spans 16 residues. CDR1 and CDR2 from the germline V gene are MNHEY and SMNVEV (reference sequence). After removal of 5 bases from V and 8 bases from J, the junction contained 14 bases not matched to a gene. This CDR3 is CASSGISGLAIRTQYF. DNA for the CDR3: TGTGCCAGCAGTGGAATAAGTGGACTAGCGATTCGTACGCAGTATTTT.

The V gene is TRBV29-1, the J gene TRBJ2-1; 8 bases line up with TRBD2. Germline V gives CDR1 SQVTM, CDR2 ANQGSEA. J lost 7 bases, V lost 7 bases, and 18 bases had no gene match. The CDR3 contains 16 residues. The CDR3 here is CSGGASGRGSGNEQFF. The CDR3 nucleotides are TGCAGCGGCGGGGCCAGCGGGAGAGGTTCAGGTAATGAGCAGTTCTTC.

CDR3 loop: CASSGGASPYGYTF. Here the CDR3 DNA reads TGTGCCAGCAGCGGGGGAGCTTCCCCCTATGGCTACACCTTC. The chain carries TRBV5-6 and TRBJ1-2; tentative D call: TRBD1 (5 bases). Trimming removed 4 bases at V and 4 bases at J, with 14 bases between. This CDR3 is 14 amino acids long. Germline assignment: CDR1 SGHDT and CDR2 YYEEEE. The variable domain in full, with the rest retrieved from reference TRBV5-6 and TRBJ1-2, is DAGVTQSPTHLIKTRGQQVTLRCSPKSGHDTVSWYQQALGQGPQFIFQYYEEEERQRGNFPDRFSGHQFPNYSSELNVNALLLGDSALYLCASSGGASPYGYTFGSGTRLTVV.

The V call is TRBV7-5, the J call TRBJ2-1; the table gives TRBD1 as D, unverified against the DNA. TRBV7-5 is an annotated pseudogene. The CDR3 is 14 residues long. The CDR3 spells CASSPTGHYNEQFF. The DNA for the CDR3 is TGTGCCAGCAGCCCGACGGGACACTACAATGAGCAGTTCTTC.

The chain uses TRBV25-1 and TRBJ1-1; TRBD1 aligns across 7 bases. Germline CDR1 and CDR2: MGHDK and SYGVNS. The length of the CDR3 is 13 residues. V was pared by 6 bases and J by 7 bases, with 8 bases of the junction left unmatched. In DNA, the CDR3 is TGTGCCAGCAGCCCGGGACAGTGGGTTGAAGCTTTCTTT. This translates into CASSPGQWVEAFF.

The chain combines TRBV28 with TRBJ1-1; D is unresolved. This CDR3 comprises 14 residues. The V end was cut by 3 bases, the J end by 4 bases, with 12 bases between. Per germline, CDR1 MDHEN and CDR2 SYDVKM. The CDR3 sequence: CASSFFVRITEAFF. DNA of the CDR3: TGTGCCAGCAGTTTTTTTGTGAGGATCACTGAAGCTTTCTTT.

The chain uses TRBV7-9 and TRBJ2-5; D is unresolved. CDR3 length: 13 amino acids. Germline values: CDR1 SEHNR, CDR2 FQNEAQ (reference sequence). Between the trimmed V and J ends, which lost 3 bases and 3 bases, there was a span of 8 bases. The CDR3 DNA follows: TGTGCCAGCAGCTTCCCAGAGAAAGAGACCCAGTACTTC. Translated: CASSFPEKETQYF.

This clone was seen only a few times. This rearrangement joins TRBV5-4 to TRBJ2-7, with 13 bases that match TRBD2. The CDR3 contains 17 residues. Trimming removed 3 bases from V and 4 bases from J; junction bases left unmatched: 10. Germline lookup yields CDR1 SGHNT and CDR2 YYREEE (reference sequence). This CDR3 is CASSSWTSGSQPYEQYF. The CDR3, as DNA: TGTGCCAGCAGCTCGTGGACTAGCGGGAGCCAACCTTACGAGCAGTACTTC.

V is TRBV27 and J is TRBJ1-2; TRBD1 might be the D (5 bases). The CDR3 is made up of 13 amino acids. Trimming took 3 bases from V and 3 from J, leaving 8 bases between them. In germline, CDR1 is MNHEY, CDR2 SMNVEV (reference sequence). The CDR3 coding sequence is TGTGCCAGCAGTTTTGGGGGACACTATGGCTACACCTTC. Protein sequence: CASSFGGHYGYTF.

The chain joins TRBV5-1 to TRBJ2-3; 10 bases agree with TRBD2. The length of the CDR3 is 19 residues. Germline-derived CDR1 and CDR2 are SGHRS and YFSETQ. V was pared by 4 bases and J by 10 bases, with 24 bases of the junction left unmatched. The CDR3 DNA reads TGCGCCAGCAGCCTATCATCAGCGGGGGGGCCGAGGCCAATGGTGTCGCAGTATTTT. The encoded protein is CASSLSSAGGPRPMVSQYF.

This clone came up a few times. The chain carries TRBV9 and TRBJ2-1; D not certain. Deletions cut 4 bases from V and 7 bases from J, with 15 bases between. The CDR3 has 14 amino acids. Germline CDR1 reads SGDLS; CDR2 reads YYNGEE. The CDR3 sequence: CASSPWTASNEQFF. CDR3 sequence (DNA): TGTGCCAGCAGCCCCTGGACGGCGAGTAATGAGCAGTTCTTC. Full variable domain (remainder filled in from reference TRBV9 and TRBJ2-1): DSGVTQTPKHLITATGQRVTLRCSPRSGDLSVYWYQQSLDQGLQFLIQYYNGEERAKGNILERFSAQQFPDLHSELNLSSLELGDSALYFCASSPWTASNEQFFGPGTRLTVL.

V and J are TRBV27 and TRBJ1-6; 7 bases match TRBD1. This CDR3 has 15 residues. CDR1 MNHEY and CDR2 SMNVEV come from the germline V gene (reference sequence). Trimming cost V 3 bases and J 10 bases; bases outside gene matches: 9. The CDR3 sequence: CASSLGTEMRSPLHF. Written as DNA, the CDR3 is TGTGCCAGCAGTTTGGGGACAGAAATGCGGTCACCCCTCCACTTT.

The J gene is TRBJ2-6, the V gene TRBV9; tentatively, D is TRBD1 (6 bases). This CDR3 is built from 20 residues. Germline V gene data show CDR1 as SGDLS and CDR2 as YYNGEE. V lost 1 base to trimming and J lost 0 bases, with 20 bases between them. The CDR3 spells CASSVTHRTASYSGANVLTF. CDR3 DNA: TGTGCCAGCAGCGTAACCCACCGGACAGCGTCCTACTCTGGGGCCAACGTCCTGACTTTC.

V is TRBV7-3 and J is TRBJ2-1; possible D gene TRBD2, 6 bases. V dropped 5 bases and J dropped 4 bases, with 15 bases sitting between them. The CDR3 totals 15 residues. Germline V gene lookup returns CDR1 SGHTA and CDR2 FQGTGA. The CDR3 is CASSPTSGTYNEQFF. DNA for the CDR3: TGTGCCAGCAGCCCAACGTCCGGGACTTACAATGAGCAGTTCTTC.